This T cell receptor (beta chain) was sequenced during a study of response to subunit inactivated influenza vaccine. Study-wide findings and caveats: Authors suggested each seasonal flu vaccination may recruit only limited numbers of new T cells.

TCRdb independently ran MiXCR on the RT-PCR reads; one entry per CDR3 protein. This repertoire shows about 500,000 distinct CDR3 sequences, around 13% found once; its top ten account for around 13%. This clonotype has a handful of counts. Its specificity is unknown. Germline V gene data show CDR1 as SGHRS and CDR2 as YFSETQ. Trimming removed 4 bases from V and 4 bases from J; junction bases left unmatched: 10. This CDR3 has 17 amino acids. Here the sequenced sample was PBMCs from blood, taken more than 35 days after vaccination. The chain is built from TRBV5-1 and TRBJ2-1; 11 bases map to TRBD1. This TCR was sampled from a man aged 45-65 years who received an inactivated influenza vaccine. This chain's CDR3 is CASSPGGTGGIYNEQFF. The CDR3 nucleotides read TGCGCCAGCAGCCCCGGCGGGACAGGGGGAATTTACAATGAGCAGTTCTTC.